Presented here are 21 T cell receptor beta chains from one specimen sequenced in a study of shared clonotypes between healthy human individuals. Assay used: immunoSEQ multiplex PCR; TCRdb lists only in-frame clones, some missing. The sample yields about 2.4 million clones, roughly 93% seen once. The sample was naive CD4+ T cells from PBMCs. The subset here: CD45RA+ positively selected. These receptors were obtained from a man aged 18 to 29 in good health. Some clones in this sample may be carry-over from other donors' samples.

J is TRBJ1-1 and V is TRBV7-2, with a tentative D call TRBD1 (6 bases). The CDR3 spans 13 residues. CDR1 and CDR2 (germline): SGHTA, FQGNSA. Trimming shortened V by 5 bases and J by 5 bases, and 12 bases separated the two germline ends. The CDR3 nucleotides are TGTGCCAGCAGCCCCCGGACAGTAACTGAAGCTTTCTTT. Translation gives CASSPRTVTEAFF.

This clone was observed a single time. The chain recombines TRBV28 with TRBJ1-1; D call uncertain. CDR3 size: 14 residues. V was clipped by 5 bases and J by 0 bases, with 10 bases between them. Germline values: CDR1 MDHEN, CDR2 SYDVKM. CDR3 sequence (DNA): TGTGCCAGCAGTCCGACACTTTTGAACACTGAAGCTTTCTTT. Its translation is CASSPTLLNTEAFF.

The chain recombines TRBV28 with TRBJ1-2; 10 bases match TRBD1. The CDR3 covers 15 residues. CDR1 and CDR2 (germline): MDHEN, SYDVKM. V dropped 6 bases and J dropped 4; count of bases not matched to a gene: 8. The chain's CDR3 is CASSGGDRGFYGYTF. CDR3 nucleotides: TGTGCCAGCAGCGGGGGGGACAGGGGATTCTATGGCTACACCTTC.

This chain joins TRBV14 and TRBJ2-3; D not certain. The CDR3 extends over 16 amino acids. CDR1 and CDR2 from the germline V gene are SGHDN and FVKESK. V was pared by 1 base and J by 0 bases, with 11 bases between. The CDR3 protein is CASSQGSQRSTDTQYF. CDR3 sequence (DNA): TGTGCCAGCAGCCAAGGGTCCCAGCGTAGCACAGATACGCAGTATTTT. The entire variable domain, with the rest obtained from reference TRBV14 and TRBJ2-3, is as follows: EAGVTQFPSHSVIEKGQTVTLRCDPISGHDNLYWYRRVMGKEIKFLLHFVKESKQDESGMPNNRFLAERTGGTYSTLKVQPAELEDSGVYFCASSQGSQRSTDTQYFGPGTRLTVL.

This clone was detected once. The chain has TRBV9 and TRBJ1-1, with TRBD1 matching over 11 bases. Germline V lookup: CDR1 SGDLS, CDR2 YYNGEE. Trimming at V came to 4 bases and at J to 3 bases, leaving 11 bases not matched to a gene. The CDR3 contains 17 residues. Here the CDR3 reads CASSPRTGGPGDTEAFF. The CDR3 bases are TGTGCCAGCAGCCCCCGGACAGGGGGCCCGGGGGACACTGAAGCTTTCTTT.

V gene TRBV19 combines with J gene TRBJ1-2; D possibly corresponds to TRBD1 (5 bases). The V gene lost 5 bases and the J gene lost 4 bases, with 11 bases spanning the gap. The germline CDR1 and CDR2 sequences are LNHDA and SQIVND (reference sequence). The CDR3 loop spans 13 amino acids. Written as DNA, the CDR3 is TGTGCCAGTAGTGAAGGACACCTCTATGGCTACACCTTC. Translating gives CASSEGHLYGYTF.

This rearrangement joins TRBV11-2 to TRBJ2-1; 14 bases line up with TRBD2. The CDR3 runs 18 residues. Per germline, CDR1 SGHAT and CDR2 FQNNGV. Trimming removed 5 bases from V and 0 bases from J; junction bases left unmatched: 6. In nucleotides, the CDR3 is TGTGCCAGCAGCGGACTAGCGGGAGGCCTGAGCTCCTACAATGAGCAGTTCTTC. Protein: CASSGLAGGLSSYNEQFF.

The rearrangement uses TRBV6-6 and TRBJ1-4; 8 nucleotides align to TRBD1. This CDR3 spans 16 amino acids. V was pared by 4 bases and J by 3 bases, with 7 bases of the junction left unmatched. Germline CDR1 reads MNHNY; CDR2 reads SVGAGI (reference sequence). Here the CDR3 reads CASSSRRGQANEKLFF. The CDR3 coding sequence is TGTGCCAGCAGTTCCCGACGGGGACAGGCTAATGAAAAACTGTTTTTT.

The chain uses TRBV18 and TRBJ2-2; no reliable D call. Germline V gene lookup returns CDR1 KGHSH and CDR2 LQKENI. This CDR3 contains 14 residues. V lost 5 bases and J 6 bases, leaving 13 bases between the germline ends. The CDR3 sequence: CASSWVLDSGELFF. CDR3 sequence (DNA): TGTGCCAGCTCATGGGTTCTCGATTCCGGGGAGCTGTTTTTT.

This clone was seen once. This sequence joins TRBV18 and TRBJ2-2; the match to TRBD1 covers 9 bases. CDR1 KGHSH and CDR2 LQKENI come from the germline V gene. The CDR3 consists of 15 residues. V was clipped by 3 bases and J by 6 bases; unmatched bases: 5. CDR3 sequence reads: CASSPGQGSSGELFF. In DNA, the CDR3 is TGTGCCAGCTCACCGGGACAGGGATCTTCCGGGGAGCTGTTTTTT.

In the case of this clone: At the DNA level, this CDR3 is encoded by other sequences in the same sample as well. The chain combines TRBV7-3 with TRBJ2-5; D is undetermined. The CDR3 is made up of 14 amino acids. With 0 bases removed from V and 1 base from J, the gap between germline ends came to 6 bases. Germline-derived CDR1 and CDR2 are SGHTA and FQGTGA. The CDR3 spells CASSLTGGQETQYF. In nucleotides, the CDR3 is TGTGCCAGCAGCTTAACGGGCGGCCAAGAGACCCAGTACTTC.

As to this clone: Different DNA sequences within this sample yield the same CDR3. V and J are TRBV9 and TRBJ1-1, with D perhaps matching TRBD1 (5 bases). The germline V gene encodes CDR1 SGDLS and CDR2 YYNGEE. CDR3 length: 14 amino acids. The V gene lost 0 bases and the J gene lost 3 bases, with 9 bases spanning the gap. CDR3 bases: TGTGCCAGCAGCGTAGGAGGACACGACACTGAAGCTTTCTTT. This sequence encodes CASSVGGHDTEAFF.

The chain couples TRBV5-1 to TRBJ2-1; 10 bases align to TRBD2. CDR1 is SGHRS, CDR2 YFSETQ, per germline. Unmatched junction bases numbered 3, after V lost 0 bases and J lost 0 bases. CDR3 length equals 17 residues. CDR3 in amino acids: CASSLGTSGFSYNEQFF. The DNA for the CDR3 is TGCGCCAGCAGCTTGGGGACTAGCGGTTTCTCCTACAATGAGCAGTTCTTC.

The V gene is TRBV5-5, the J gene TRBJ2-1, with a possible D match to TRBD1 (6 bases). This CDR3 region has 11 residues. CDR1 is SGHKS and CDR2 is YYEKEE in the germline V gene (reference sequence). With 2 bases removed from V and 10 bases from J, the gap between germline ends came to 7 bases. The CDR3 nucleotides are TGTGCCAGCAGCTTTGGACAGGAGCAGTTCTTC. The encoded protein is CASSFGQEQFF.

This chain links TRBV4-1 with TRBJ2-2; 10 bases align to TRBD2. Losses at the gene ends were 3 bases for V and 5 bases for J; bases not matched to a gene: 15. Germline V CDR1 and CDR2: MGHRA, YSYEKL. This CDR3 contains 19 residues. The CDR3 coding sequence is TGCGCCAGCAGCCATGTCGGGAGGGCAGCGGGAGGGGTGACCGGGGAGCTGTTTTTT. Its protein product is CASSHVGRAAGGVTGELFF.

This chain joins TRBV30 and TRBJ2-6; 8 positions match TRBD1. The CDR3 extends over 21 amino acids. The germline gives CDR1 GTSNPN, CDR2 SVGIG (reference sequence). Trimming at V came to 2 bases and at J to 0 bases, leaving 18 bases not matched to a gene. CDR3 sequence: CAWSSLDREFATPSGANVLTF. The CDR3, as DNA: TGTGCCTGGAGTTCTTTGGACAGGGAGTTTGCGACTCCCTCTGGGGCCAACGTCCTGACTTTC.

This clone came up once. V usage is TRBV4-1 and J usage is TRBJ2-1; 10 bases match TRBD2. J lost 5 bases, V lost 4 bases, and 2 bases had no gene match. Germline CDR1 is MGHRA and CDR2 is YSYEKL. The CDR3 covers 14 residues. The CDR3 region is CASSRTSGHNEQFF. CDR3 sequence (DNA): TGCGCCAGCAGCCGGACTAGCGGCCACAATGAGCAGTTCTTC.

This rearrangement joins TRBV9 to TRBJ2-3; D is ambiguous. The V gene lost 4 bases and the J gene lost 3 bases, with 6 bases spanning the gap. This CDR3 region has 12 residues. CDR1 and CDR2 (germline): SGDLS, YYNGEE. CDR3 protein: CASSLLTDTQYF. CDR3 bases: TGTGCCAGCAGCTTACTTACAGATACGCAGTATTTT.

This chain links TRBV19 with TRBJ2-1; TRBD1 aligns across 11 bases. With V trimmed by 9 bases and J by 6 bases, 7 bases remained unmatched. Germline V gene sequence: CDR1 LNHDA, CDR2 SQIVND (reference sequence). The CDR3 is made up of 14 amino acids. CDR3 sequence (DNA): TGTGCCAGCTCGGACAGGGGGCAAGGCAATGAGCAGTTCTTC. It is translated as CASSDRGQGNEQFF.

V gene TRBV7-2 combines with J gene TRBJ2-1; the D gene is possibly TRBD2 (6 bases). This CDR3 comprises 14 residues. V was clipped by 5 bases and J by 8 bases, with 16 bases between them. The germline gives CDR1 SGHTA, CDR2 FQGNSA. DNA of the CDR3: TGTGCCAGCAGCCGCCGGGAGTTTGAGGATGAGCAGTTCTTC. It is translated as CASSRREFEDEQFF. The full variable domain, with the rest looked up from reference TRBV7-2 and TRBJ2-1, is GAGVSQSPSNKVTEKGKDVELRCDPISGHTALYWYRQSLGQGLEFLIYFQGNSAPDKSGLPSDRFSAERTGGSVSTLTIQRTQQEDSAVYLCASSRREFEDEQFFGPGTRLTVL.

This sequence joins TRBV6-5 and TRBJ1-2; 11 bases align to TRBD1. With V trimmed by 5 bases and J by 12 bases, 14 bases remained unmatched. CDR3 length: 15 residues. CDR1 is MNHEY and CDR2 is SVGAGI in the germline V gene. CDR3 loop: CASSRRPGQGVVDTF. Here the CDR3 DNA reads TGTGCCAGCAGTCGTAGGCCGGGACAGGGGGTCGTTGACACCTTC.